The sequence of this T cell receptor beta chain was determined in a study of blood T cells in healthy people across ages. The CDR3 extends over 15 amino acids. Trimming stripped 0 bases from V and 3 bases from J, with 10 bases between. The germline V gene has CDR1 MNHNS and CDR2 SASEGT. This clonotype was seen repeatedly, ten times or more. Its antigen is unknown. It was approximately 10 milliliters of peripheral blood that were drawn from each donor. Samples had at least 7 million PBMCs isolated from them. Study results and limitations: Relative to aged donors, long-lived donors carried more naive CD4+ cells and displayed higher diversity.

Through a sample-barcoded 5' primer and a J-beta primer mix, a second PCR was run for about 7 to 12 cycles. TCRdb recomputed calls from the 5' RACE reads with MiXCR, one row per CDR3 protein. The table shows approximately 810,000 distinct CDR3 sequences, with around 30% occurring only once. Sequencing was done on a sample of blood. The sequence was obtained from a woman of 80 years or more in good health. The V and J genes are TRBV6-1 and TRBJ2-3; D call uncertain. The CDR3 DNA follows: TGTGCCAGCAGTGAAGCAGATGTGGAGACAGATACGCAGTATTTT. The encoded protein is CASSEADVETDTQYF.